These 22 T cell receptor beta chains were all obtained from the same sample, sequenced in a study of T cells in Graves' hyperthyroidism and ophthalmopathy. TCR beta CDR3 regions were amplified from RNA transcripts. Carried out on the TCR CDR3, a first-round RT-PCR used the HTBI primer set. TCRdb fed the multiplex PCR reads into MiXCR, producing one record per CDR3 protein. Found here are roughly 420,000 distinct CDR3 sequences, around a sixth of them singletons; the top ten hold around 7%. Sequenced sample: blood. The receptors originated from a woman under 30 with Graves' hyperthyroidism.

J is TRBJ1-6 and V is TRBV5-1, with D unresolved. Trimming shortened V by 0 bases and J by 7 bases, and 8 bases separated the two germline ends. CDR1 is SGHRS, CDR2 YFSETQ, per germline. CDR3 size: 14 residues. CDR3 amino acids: CASSLDGRNSPLHF. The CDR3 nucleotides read TGCGCCAGCAGCTTGGACGGACGAAATTCACCCCTCCACTTT. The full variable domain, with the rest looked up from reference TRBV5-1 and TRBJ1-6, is KAGVTQTPRYLIKTRGQQVTLSCSPISGHRSVSWYQQTPGQGLQFLFEYFSETQRNKGNFPGRFSGRQFSNSRSEMNVSTLELGDSALYLCASSLDGRNSPLHFGNGTRLTVT.

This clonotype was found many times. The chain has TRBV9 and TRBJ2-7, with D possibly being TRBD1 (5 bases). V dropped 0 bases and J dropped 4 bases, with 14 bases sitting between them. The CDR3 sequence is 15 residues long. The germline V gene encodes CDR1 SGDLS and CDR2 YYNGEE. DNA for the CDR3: TGTGCCAGCAGCGTAGCGGAGACAGAGAATTACGAGCAGTACTTC. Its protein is CASSVAETENYEQYF.

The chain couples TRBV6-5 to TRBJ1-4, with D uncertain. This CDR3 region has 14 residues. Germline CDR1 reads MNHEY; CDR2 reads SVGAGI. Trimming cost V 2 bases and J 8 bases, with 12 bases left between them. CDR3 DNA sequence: TGTGCCAGCAGTTACGGTCAGCCTGACGAAAAACTGTTTTTT. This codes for CASSYGQPDEKLFF.

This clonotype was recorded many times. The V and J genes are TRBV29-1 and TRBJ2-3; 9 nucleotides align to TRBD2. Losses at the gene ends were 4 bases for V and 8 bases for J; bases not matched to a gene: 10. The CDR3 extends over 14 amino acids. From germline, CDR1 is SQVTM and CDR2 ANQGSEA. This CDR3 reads CSVGSSGSSGTQYF. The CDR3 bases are TGCAGCGTTGGAAGTAGCGGGAGCAGCGGTACGCAGTATTTT.

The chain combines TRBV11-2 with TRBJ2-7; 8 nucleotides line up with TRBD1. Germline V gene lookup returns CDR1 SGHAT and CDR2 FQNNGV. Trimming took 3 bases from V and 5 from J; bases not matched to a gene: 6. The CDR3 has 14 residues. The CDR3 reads CASSFSGTGDEQYF. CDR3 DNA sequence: TGTGCCAGCAGCTTCTCTGGGACAGGCGACGAGCAGTACTTC.

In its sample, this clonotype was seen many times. The CDR3 region has the DNA TGTGCCAGCGAGATAGGGGTTCAGCCCCAGCATTTT. Amino acids: CASEIGVQPQHF. The chain employs TRBV6-1 and TRBJ1-5, with D possibly TRBD1 on 5 matching bases. The CDR3 consists of 12 residues. Trimming cost V 8 bases and J 6 bases, with 11 bases left between them. Germline V gene sequence: CDR1 MNHNS, CDR2 SASEGT.

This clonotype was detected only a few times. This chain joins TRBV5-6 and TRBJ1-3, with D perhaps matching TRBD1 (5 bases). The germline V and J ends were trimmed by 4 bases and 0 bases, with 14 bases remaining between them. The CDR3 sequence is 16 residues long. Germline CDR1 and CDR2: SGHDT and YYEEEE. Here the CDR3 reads CASSPGRTDSGNTIYF. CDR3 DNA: TGTGCCAGCAGCCCGGGACGGACTGACTCTGGAAACACCATATATTTT.

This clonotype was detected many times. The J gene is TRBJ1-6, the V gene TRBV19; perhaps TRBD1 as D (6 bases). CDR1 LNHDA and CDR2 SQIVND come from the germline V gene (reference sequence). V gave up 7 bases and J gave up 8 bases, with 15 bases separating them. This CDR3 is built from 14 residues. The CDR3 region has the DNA TGTGCCAGTACCCTACAGGGAGGGGATTCACCCCTCCACTTT. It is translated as CASTLQGGDSPLHF.

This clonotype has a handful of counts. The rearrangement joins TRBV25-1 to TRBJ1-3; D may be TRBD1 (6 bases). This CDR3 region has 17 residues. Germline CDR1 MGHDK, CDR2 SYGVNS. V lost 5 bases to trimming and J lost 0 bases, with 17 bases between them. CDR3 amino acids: CASSTASGTYSGNTIYF. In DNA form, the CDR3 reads TGTGCCAGCAGTACAGCCTCCGGGACATACTCTGGAAACACCATATATTTT.

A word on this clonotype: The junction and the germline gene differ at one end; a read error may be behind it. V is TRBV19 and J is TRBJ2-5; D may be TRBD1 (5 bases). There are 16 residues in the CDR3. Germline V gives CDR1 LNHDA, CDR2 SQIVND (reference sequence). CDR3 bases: TGTGCCGGTAGTATAGGGGCTGGCAGGAGAGGAGAGACCCAGTACTTC. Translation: CAGSIGAGRRGETQYF.

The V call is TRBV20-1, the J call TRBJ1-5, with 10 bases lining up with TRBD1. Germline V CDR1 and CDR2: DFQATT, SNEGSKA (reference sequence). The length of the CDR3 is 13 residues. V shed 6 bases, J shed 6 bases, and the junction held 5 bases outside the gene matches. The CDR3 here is CSAATGGSQPQHF. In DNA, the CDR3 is TGCAGTGCGGCGACAGGGGGCTCTCAGCCCCAGCATTTT.

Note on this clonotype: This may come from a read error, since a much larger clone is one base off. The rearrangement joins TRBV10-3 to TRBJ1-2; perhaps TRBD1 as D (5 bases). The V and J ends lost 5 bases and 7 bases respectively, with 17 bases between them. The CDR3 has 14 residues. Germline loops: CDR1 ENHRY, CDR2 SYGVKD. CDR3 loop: CAISRDHPGCGYTF. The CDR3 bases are TGTGCCATCAGTAGGGACCATCCTGGCTGTGGCTACACCTTC.

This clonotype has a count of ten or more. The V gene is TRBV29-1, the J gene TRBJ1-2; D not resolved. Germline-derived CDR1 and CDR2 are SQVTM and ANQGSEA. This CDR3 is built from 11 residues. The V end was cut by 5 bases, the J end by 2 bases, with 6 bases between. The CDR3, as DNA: TGCAGCGTTCTTGAGAACTATGGCTACACCTTC. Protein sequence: CSVLENYGYTF. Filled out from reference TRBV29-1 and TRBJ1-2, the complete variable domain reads SAVISQKPSRDICQRGTSLTIQCQVDSQVTMMFWYRQQPGQSLTLIATANQGSEATYESGFVIDKFPISRPNLTFSTLTVSNMSPEDSSIYLCSVLENYGYTFGSGTRLTVV.

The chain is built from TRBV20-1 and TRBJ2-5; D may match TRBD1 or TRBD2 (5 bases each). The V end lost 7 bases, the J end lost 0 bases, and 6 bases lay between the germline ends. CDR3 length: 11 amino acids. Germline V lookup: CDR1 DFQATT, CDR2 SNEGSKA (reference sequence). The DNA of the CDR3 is TGCAGTGGGGACCACCAAGAGACCCAGTACTTC. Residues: CSGDHQETQYF.

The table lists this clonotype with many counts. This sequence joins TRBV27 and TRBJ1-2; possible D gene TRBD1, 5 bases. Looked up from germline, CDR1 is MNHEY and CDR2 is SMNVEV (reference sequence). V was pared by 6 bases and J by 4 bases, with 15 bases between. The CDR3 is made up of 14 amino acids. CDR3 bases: TGTGCCAGCAGCCGGGACCCCCTATCCTATGGCTACACCTTC. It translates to CASSRDPLSYGYTF.

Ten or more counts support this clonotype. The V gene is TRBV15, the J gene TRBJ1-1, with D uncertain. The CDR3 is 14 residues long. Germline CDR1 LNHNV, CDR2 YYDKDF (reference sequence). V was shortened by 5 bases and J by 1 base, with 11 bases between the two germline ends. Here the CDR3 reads CATSGGGWNTEAFF. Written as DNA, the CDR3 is TGTGCCACCAGCGGCGGTGGATGGAACACTGAAGCTTTCTTT.

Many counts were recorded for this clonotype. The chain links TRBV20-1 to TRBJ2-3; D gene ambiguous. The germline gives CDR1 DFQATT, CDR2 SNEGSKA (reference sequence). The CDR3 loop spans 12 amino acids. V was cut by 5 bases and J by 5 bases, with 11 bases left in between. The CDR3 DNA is TGCAGTGCTCGAAAACTGGGAGATACGCAGTATTTT. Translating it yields CSARKLGDTQYF.

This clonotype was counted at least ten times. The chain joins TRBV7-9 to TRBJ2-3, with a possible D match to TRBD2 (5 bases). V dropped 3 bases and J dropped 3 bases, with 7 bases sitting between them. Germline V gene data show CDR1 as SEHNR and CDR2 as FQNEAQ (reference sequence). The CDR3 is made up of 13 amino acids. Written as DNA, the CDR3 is TGTGCCAGCAGCTTTAGCGATACAGATACGCAGTATTTT. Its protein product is CASSFSDTDTQYF.

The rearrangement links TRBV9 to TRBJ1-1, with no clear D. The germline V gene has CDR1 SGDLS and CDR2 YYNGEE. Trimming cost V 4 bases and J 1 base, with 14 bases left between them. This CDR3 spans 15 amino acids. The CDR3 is CASSPRRGANTEAFF. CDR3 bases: TGTGCCAGCAGCCCTCGACGGGGAGCGAACACTGAAGCTTTCTTT.

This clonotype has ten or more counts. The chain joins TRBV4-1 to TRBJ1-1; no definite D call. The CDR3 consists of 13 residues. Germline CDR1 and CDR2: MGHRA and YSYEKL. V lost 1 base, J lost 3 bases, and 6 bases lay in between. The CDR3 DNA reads TGCGCCAGCAGCCAAGCTGGGGACACTGAAGCTTTCTTT. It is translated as CASSQAGDTEAFF.

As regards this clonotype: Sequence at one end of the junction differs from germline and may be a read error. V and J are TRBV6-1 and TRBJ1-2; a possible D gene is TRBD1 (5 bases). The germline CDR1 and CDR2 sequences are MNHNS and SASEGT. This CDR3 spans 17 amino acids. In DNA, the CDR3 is TGTGCCAGCAGCGAAGGGGTTCGGGGCAGCTCGATTTATGGCTACACCTTC. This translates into CASSEGVRGSSIYGYTF.

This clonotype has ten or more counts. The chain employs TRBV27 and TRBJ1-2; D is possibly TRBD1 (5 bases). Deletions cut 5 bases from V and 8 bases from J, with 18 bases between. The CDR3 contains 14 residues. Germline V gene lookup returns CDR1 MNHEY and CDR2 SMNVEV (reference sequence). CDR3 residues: CASSPGTGSWGYTF. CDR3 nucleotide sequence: TGTGCCAGCAGTCCTGGGACTGGTTCTTGGGGCTACACCTTC.